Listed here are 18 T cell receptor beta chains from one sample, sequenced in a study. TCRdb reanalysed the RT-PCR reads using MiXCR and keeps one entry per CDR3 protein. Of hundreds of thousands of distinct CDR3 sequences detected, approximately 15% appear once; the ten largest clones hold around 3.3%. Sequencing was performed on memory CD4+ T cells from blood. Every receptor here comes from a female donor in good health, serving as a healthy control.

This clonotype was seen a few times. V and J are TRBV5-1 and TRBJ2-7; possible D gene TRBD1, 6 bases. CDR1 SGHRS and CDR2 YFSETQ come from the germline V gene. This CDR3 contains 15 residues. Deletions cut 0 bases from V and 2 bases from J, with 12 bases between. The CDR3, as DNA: TGCGCCAGCAGCTTGGCCGGGACAACTACCTACGAGCAGTACTTC. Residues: CASSLAGTTTYEQYF.

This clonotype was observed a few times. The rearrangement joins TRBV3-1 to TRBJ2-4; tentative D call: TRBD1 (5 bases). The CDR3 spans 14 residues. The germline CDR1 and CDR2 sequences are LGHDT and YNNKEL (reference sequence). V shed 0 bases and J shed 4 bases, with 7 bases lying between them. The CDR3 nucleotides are TGTGCCAGCAGCCAAGACAGGGAAAAAAACATTCAGTACTTC. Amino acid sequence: CASSQDREKNIQYF.

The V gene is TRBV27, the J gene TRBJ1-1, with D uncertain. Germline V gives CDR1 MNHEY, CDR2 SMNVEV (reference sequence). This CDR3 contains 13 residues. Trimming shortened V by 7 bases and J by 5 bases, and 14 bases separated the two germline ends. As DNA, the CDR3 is TGTGCCAGCATTTCAGGAGAACGGACTGAAGCTTTCTTT. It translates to CASISGERTEAFF.

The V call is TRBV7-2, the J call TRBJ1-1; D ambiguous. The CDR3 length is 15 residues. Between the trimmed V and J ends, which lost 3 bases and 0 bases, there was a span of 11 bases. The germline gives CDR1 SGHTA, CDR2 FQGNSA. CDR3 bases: TGTGCCAGCAGCTTCTTAGGATTTCTGAACACTGAAGCTTTCTTT. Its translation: CASSFLGFLNTEAFF.

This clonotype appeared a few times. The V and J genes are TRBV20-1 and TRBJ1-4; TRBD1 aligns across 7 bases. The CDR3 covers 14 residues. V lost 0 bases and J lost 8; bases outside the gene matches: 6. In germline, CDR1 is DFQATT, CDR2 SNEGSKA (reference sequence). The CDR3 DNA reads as TGCAGTGCTAGAGATAGACAGGGTCGGGAAAAACTGTTTTTT. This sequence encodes CSARDRQGREKLFF.

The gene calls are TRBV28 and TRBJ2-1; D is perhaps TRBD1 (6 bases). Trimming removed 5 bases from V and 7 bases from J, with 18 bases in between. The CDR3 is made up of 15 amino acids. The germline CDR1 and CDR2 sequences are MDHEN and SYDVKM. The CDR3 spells CASSERRMQGNEQFF. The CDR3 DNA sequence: TGTGCCAGCAGTGAACGCAGGATGCAGGGGAATGAGCAGTTCTTC.

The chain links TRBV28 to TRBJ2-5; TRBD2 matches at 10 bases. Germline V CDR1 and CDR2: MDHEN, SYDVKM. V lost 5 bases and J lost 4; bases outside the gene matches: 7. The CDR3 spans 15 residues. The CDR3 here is CASSRLAGVRETQYF. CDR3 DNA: TGTGCCAGCAGTCGGCTAGCGGGAGTGAGAGAGACCCAGTACTTC.

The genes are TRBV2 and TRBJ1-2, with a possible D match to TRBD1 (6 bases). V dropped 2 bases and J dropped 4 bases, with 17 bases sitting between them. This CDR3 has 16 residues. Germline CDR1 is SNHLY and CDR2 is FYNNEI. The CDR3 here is CASSEIGTRGSYGYTF. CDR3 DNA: TGTGCCAGCAGTGAAATCGGGACACGAGGGAGCTATGGCTACACCTTC.

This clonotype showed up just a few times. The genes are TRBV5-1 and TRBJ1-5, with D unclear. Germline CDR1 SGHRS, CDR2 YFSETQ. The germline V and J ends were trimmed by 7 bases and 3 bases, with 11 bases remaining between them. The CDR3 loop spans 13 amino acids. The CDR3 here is CASSADDNQPQHF. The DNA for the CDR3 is TGCGCCAGCTCCGCAGATGACAATCAGCCCCAGCATTTT.

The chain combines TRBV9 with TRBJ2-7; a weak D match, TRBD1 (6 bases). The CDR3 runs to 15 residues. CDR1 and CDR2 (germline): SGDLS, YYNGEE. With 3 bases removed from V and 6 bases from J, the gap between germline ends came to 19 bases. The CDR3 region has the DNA TGTGCCAGCAGCGCATGGGGGCTTTTAGTCGCCGAGCAGTACTTC. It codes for CASSAWGLLVAEQYF. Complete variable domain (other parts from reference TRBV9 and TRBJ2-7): DSGVTQTPKHLITATGQRVTLRCSPRSGDLSVYWYQQSLDQGLQFLIQYYNGEERAKGNILERFSAQQFPDLHSELNLSSLELGDSALYFCASSAWGLLVAEQYFGPGTRLTVT.

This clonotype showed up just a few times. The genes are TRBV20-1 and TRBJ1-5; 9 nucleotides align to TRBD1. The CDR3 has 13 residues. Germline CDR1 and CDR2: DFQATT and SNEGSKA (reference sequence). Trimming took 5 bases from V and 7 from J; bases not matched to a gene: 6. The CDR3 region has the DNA TGCAGTGCTGGGGGACAGGGATGGCAGCCCCAGCATTTT. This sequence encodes CSAGGQGWQPQHF.

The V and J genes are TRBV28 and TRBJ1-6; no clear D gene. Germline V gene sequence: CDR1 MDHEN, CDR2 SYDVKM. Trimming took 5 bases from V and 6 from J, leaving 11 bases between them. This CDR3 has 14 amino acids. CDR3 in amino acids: CASSLQTTNSPLHF. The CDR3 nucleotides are TGTGCCAGCAGTCTCCAGACCACTAATTCACCCCTCCACTTT.

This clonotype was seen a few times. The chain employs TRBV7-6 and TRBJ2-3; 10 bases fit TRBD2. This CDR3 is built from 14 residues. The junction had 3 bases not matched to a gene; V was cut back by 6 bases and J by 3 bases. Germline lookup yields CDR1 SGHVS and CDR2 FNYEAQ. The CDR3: CASRELAGTDTQYF. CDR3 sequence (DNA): TGTGCCAGCAGAGAACTAGCGGGAACAGATACGCAGTATTTT.

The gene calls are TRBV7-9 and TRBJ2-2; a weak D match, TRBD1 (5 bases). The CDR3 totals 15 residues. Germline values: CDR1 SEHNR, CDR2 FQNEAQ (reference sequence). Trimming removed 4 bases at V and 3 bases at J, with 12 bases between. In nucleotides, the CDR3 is TGTGCCAGCAGCTCGGACATAACGCACACCGGGGAGCTGTTTTTT. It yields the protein CASSSDITHTGELFF.

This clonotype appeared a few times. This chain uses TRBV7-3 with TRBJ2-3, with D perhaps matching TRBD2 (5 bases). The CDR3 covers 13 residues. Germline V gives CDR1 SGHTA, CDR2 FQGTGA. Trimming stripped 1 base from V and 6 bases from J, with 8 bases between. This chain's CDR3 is CASSLMVADTQYF. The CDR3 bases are TGTGCCAGCAGCTTAATGGTAGCGGATACGCAGTATTTT.

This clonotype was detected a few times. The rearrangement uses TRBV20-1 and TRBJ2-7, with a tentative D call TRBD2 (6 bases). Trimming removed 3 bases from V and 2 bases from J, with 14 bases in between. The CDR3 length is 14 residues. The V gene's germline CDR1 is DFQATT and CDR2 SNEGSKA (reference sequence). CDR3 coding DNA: TGCAGTGCTAGCACGGGAGATGGTACCTACGAGCAGTACTTC. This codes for CSASTGDGTYEQYF.

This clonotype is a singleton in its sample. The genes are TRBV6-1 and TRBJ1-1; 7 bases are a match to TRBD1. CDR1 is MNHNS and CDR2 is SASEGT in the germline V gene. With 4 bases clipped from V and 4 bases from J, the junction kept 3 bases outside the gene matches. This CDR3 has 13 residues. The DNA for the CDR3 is TGTGCCAGCAGTGCAGACAGGGTCACTGAAGCTTTCTTT. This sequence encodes CASSADRVTEAFF.

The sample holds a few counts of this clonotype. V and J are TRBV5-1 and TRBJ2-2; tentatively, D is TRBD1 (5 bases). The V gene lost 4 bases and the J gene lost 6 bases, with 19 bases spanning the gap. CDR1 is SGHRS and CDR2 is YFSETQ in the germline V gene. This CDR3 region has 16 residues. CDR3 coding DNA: TGCGCCAGCAGCGTGGACATGCGCCCTGGAGCCGGGGAGCTGTTTTTT. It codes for CASSVDMRPGAGELFF.